The 9 T cell receptor beta chains below were found in one sample sequenced in a study of shared clonotypes between healthy human individuals. Clones were sequenced by immunoSEQ multiplex PCR, and TCRdb holds only the in-frame ones, with some missing. Of hundreds of thousands of clones in the sample, about 96% were seen once. CD45RO negativity and positive selection for CCR7 defined naive CD8 cells, a population that excluded terminally differentiated effector memory CD45RA+ cells. The sequenced material came from naive CD8+ T cells sorted from blood. The receptor set was obtained from a woman in her twenties or thirties in good health.

This clone was detected only once. Other DNA variants within this sample encode the same CDR3. This chain links TRBV5-1 with TRBJ2-7; D is perhaps TRBD1 (5 bases). V was clipped by 1 base and J by 0 bases, with 8 bases between them. In germline, CDR1 is SGHRS, CDR2 YFSETQ. The length of the CDR3 is 14 residues. CDR3 DNA: TGCGCCAGCAGCTTGACAGGCCGCTCCTACGAGCAGTACTTC. Translation: CASSLTGRSYEQYF.

This chain uses TRBV5-8 with TRBJ1-2; 10 bases agree with TRBD1. The CDR3 is 13 residues long. Germline trimming cut 6 bases from V and 6 bases from J; bases unmatched to any gene: 5. Germline lookup yields CDR1 SGHTS and CDR2 YDEGEE. The CDR3 sequence: CASTFDRGHGYTF. DNA for the CDR3: TGTGCCAGCACCTTCGACAGGGGGCATGGCTACACCTTC.

V and J are TRBV11-2 and TRBJ2-7; D is uncertain. The V end was cut by 0 bases, the J end by 0 bases, with 15 bases between. Germline CDR1 reads SGHAT; CDR2 reads FQNNGV. This CDR3 region has 17 residues. In DNA, the CDR3 is TGTGCCAGCAGCTTAGAAGTAAGCAGCATAAGCTCCTACGAGCAGTACTTC. Translating gives CASSLEVSSISSYEQYF.

The chain carries TRBV27 and TRBJ1-1; D might be TRBD1 (5 bases). This CDR3 contains 12 residues. Germline V gene sequence: CDR1 MNHEY, CDR2 SMNVEV (reference sequence). Trimming stripped 7 bases from V and 7 bases from J, with 13 bases between. The CDR3 is CASIQAGGEAFF. The CDR3 nucleotides are TGTGCCAGCATCCAGGCTGGGGGTGAAGCTTTCTTT.

In regard to this clone: Other DNA sequences in the sample encode the same CDR3. The chain is built from TRBV27 and TRBJ2-1; 10 bases map to TRBD2. Germline-derived CDR1 and CDR2 are MNHEY and SMNVEV (reference sequence). CDR3 length: 15 residues. V dropped 6 bases and J dropped 0; count of bases not matched to a gene: 2. CDR3 in amino acids: CASSLAGASYNEQFF. CDR3 DNA sequence: TGTGCCAGCAGCCTAGCGGGAGCCTCCTACAATGAGCAGTTCTTC.

This clone was counted once. The V gene is TRBV2, the J gene TRBJ1-1; D is ambiguous. Germline V gives CDR1 SNHLY, CDR2 FYNNEI. V shed 1 base and J shed 2 bases, with 8 bases lying between them. This CDR3 contains 14 residues. CDR3 nucleotides: TGTGCCAGCAGTGAAGACGCAGGAAACACTGAAGCTTTCTTT. This gives the protein CASSEDAGNTEAFF.

The rearrangement uses TRBV28 and TRBJ2-7; D unresolved. The ends were cut back, 2 bases at V and 1 base at J, with 12 bases in the middle. This CDR3 has 15 residues. The germline V gene encodes CDR1 MDHEN and CDR2 SYDVKM. The CDR3, as DNA: TGTGCCAGCAGTTTACTCATTCAGGAATCCTACGAGCAGTACTTC. This translates into CASSLLIQESYEQYF. Supplemented by reference TRBV28 and TRBJ2-7, the full variable domain reads DVKVTQSSRYLVKRTGEKVFLECVQDMDHENMFWYRQDPGLGLRLIYFSYDVKMKEKGDIPEGYSVSREKKERFSLILESASTNQTSMYLCASSLLIQESYEQYFGPGTRLTVT.

The chain carries TRBV7-9 and TRBJ2-2; 10 bases fit TRBD1. Germline loops: CDR1 SEHNR, CDR2 FQNEAQ (reference sequence). Losses at the gene ends were 2 bases for V and 7 bases for J; bases not matched to a gene: 7. CDR3 length: 16 residues. The CDR3: CASSLPGQGLFGELFF. The CDR3, as DNA: TGTGCCAGCAGCTTACCGGGACAGGGGCTGTTCGGGGAGCTGTTTTTT.

With respect to this clone: Within the sample, other DNA sequences also encode this same CDR3. The chain is built from TRBV27 and TRBJ2-7; 13 bases fit TRBD2. Germline V gives CDR1 MNHEY, CDR2 SMNVEV (reference sequence). This CDR3 contains 15 residues. Trimming removed 5 bases from V and 4 bases from J; junction bases left unmatched: 5. CDR3 sequence (DNA): TGTGCCAGCAGTCTCTCACTAGCGGGAGGGTACGAGCAGTACTTC. It codes for CASSLSLAGGYEQYF.